Here is one TCR beta chain with its context. This sample is part of a study of blood T cell repertoires in COVID-19. Study details: The United States, Italy and Spain provided the acute and convalescent COVID-19 samples. From T cells, B-cell-depleted T cells, or PBMCs came the material, which was cDNA or gDNA.

This CDR3 region has 14 residues. Per the germline V gene, CDR1 is KGHDR and CDR2 is SFDVKD. V was clipped by 6 bases and J by 0 bases, with 7 bases between them. In the original processing: By means of reference gene primer amplification, nucleated cell counts were estimated. Some clones are missing from TCRdb's copy, which holds only in-frame ones; the method was immunoSEQ multiplex PCR. For V, J and clone size, that table is used; D and trimming come from the DNA. The sample holds under 300,000 clones; roughly 84% are singletons and the top ten take approximately 2.3%. The TCR sequence derives from a man in his forties who had recovered from COVID-19. The chain recombines TRBV24-1 with TRBJ2-2; no reliable D call. Sequencing used peripheral blood. The CDR3 nucleotides read TGTGCCACCAGTAGCCACGCGAACACCGGGGAGCTGTTTTTT. It yields the protein CATSSHANTGELFF.